The 25 T cell receptor beta chains reported below all come from one sample, sequenced in a study of breast tumors, draining lymph nodes, adjacent tissues. TCRdb analysed the multiplex PCR reads with MiXCR anew, one entry per CDR3 protein. The table shows 150,000 to 200,000 distinct CDR3 sequences, with approximately 33% occurring only once. Breast cancer patients provided tissue from their axillary draining lymph nodes. The material sequenced was axillary lymph node tissue. These receptors all come from a female donor with breast cancer. Some clones in this sample may be carry-over from other donors' samples.

This clonotype appeared a few times. A clone one base away is much larger, so this may be a read error. This sequence joins TRBV20-1 and TRBJ2-3; D not resolved. The ends were cut back, 0 bases at V and 4 bases at J, with 11 bases in the middle. This CDR3 is 14 amino acids long. Germline CDR1 DFQATT, CDR2 SNEGSKA (reference sequence). CDR3 sequence reads: CSARDIGASDTQYF. The DNA of the CDR3 is TGCAGTGCTAGAGATATTGGAGCCTCAGATACGCAGTATTTT.

The table lists this clonotype with many counts. V and J are TRBV20-1 and TRBJ2-3, with TRBD2 matching 9 bases. V lost 6 bases to trimming and J lost 7 bases; unmatched junction nucleotides: 8. The CDR3 sequence is 13 residues long. The V gene's germline CDR1 is DFQATT and CDR2 SNEGSKA (reference sequence). In nucleotides, the CDR3 is TGCAGTGCCCAAAGCCTAGCGGGGAATACGCAGTATTTT. Translation gives CSAQSLAGNTQYF.

A few counts support this clonotype. A much larger clone lies one base from this, so it may be a read error. The V and J genes are TRBV5-5 and TRBJ1-2; D gene uncertain. CDR3 length equals 11 residues. Trimming removed 4 bases at V and 10 bases at J, with 11 bases between. Germline V gene lookup returns CDR1 SGHKS and CDR2 YYEKEE (reference sequence). As DNA, the CDR3 is TGTGCCAGCAGCCCAGCGGGCGCCTACACCTTC. Protein: CASSPAGAYTF.

This clonotype was seen ten or more times. This sequence joins TRBV5-1 and TRBJ1-6; 7 bases line up with TRBD1. The length of the CDR3 is 14 residues. Losses at the gene ends were 2 bases for V and 10 bases for J; bases not matched to a gene: 6. Germline V gene lookup returns CDR1 SGHRS and CDR2 YFSETQ. The CDR3 loop reads CASSFTGEGSPLHF. The CDR3 nucleotides are TGCGCCAGCAGCTTTACAGGGGAGGGATCACCCCTCCACTTT.

This clonotype was seen at least ten times. This rearrangement joins TRBV4-1 to TRBJ2-3, with TRBD2 identical over 7 bases. The CDR3 is made up of 16 amino acids. The V and J ends lost 2 bases and 0 bases, in that order; junction bases with no gene match: 5. Germline CDR1 is MGHRA and CDR2 is YSYEKL. The CDR3 spells CASSQPASGSTDTQYF. CDR3 DNA sequence: TGCGCCAGCAGCCAACCAGCTAGCGGCAGCACAGATACGCAGTATTTT.

The chain carries TRBV5-1 and TRBJ2-2; 9 bases fit TRBD2. Germline V gene lookup returns CDR1 SGHRS and CDR2 YFSETQ. The CDR3 is made up of 16 amino acids. The junction had 7 bases not matched to a gene; V was cut back by 4 bases and J by 3 bases. The CDR3 nucleotides are TGCGCCAGCAGCCCCTCTAGCGGGACAGACACCGGGGAGCTGTTTTTT. It encodes CASSPSSGTDTGELFF.

Concerning this clonotype: This may be a read error: a much more frequent sequence differs by one nucleotide. The chain uses TRBV4-1 and TRBJ2-3; 9 nucleotides line up with TRBD2. The CDR3 is 18 residues long. CDR1 and CDR2 (germline): MGHRA, YSYEKL. CDR3 residues: CASSQASRAGGTTDAQYF. DNA of the CDR3: TGCGCCAGCAGCCAAGCTTCCCGTGCGGGAGGGACCACAGATGCGCAGTATTTT.

About this clonotype: A single base separates this from a much larger clone, so it may be a read error. The CDR3 does not close with the conserved phenylalanine or tryptophan, likely indicating a read error. The chain combines TRBV20-1 with TRBJ2-3; D not resolved. This CDR3 spans 13 amino acids. Germline lookup yields CDR1 DFQATT and CDR2 SNEGSKA (reference sequence). The V gene lost 6 bases and the J gene lost 0 bases, with 10 bases spanning the gap. CDR3 region: CSATGRSTDTQYL. CDR3 coding DNA: TGCAGTGCCACGGGTAGAAGCACAGATACGCAGTATCTT.

V and J are TRBV24-1 and TRBJ1-1; 9 bases agree with TRBD1. V lost 5 bases, J lost 7 bases, and 7 bases stayed unmatched. The CDR3 totals 14 residues. The germline gives CDR1 KGHDR, CDR2 SFDVKD. The CDR3 DNA is TGTGCCACCAGTGGTCCGGGACAGGGATATGAAGCTTTCTTT. Translated, it gives CATSGPGQGYEAFF.

This clonotype was counted at least ten times. The chain combines TRBV20-1 with TRBJ2-3; possibly TRBD2 for D (5 bases). Germline CDR1 reads DFQATT; CDR2 reads SNEGSKA (reference sequence). This CDR3 has 14 residues. V gave up 6 bases and J gave up 2 bases, with 15 bases separating them. CDR3: CSATREGITDTQYF. The CDR3 DNA reads TGCAGTGCAACCCGGGAAGGGATCACAGATACGCAGTATTTT.

This clonotype was picked up many times. V is TRBV14 and J is TRBJ1-3; no clear D. Germline loops: CDR1 SGHDN, CDR2 FVKESK. The CDR3 extends over 18 amino acids. Trimming took off 0 bases at V and 0 bases at J, with 15 bases between the two ends. The CDR3 region is CASSQEVPAISSGNTIYF. The CDR3 bases are TGTGCCAGCAGCCAAGAAGTGCCCGCAATTAGCTCTGGAAACACCATATATTTT. Full variable domain (missing parts from reference TRBV14 and TRBJ1-3): EAGVTQFPSHSVIEKGQTVTLRCDPISGHDNLYWYRRVMGKEIKFLLHFVKESKQDESGMPNNRFLAERTGGTYSTLKVQPAELEDSGVYFCASSQEVPAISSGNTIYFGEGSWLTVV.

The chain links TRBV4-3 to TRBJ1-2; 7 bases are shared with TRBD1. The trim removed 2 bases at V and 8 bases at J, leaving 8 bases unmatched. The CDR3 is made up of 14 amino acids. Germline assignment: CDR1 LGHNA and CDR2 YSLEER. CDR3 in DNA: TGCGCCAGCAGCCAAACGTTAGGGGGCCGAGGCTACACCTTC. Translation gives CASSQTLGGRGYTF.

Regarding this clonotype: One junction end disagrees with the germline gene, perhaps due to a read error. This CDR3 is CASSLGRDRGLWNYDYTF. DNA of the CDR3: TGTGCCAGCAGCTTAGGGCGGGACAGAGGGCTTTGGAACTATGACTACACCTTC. The chain has TRBV7-9 and TRBJ1-2; 7 nucleotides agree with TRBD1. The CDR3 runs 18 residues. In germline, CDR1 is SEHNR, CDR2 FQNEAQ (reference sequence). Supplemented by reference TRBV7-9 and TRBJ1-2, the full variable domain reads DTGVSQNPRHKITKRGQNVTFRCDPISEHNRLYWYRQTLGQGPEFLTYFQNEAQLEKSRLLSDRFSAERPKGSFSTLEIQRTEQGDSAMYLCASSLGRDRGLWNYDYTFGSGTRLTVV.

This clonotype was detected only once. The chain recombines TRBV20-1 with TRBJ2-7; D gene uncertain. The CDR3 totals 13 residues. Germline CDR1 reads DFQATT; CDR2 reads SNEGSKA (reference sequence). Trimming left V 5 bases short and J 3 bases short, with 14 bases between. DNA for the CDR3: TGCAGTGCTGGAGTTGGTCCTCTCTACGAGCAGTACTTC. This translates into CSAGVGPLYEQYF.

This clonotype was counted at least ten times. The rearrangement joins TRBV28 to TRBJ2-7; 9 nucleotides align to TRBD1. This CDR3 has 15 residues. CDR1 and CDR2 from the germline V gene are MDHEN and SYDVKM. The V segment lost 6 bases and the J segment 2 bases; nucleotides outside the gene matches: 8. The CDR3 sequence: CASRRPGQGTYEQYF. The CDR3 DNA reads TGTGCCAGCAGACGTCCGGGACAGGGTACCTACGAGCAGTACTTC.

This clonotype was found many times. This chain links TRBV6-5 with TRBJ2-7; 8 bases fit TRBD2. Germline lookup yields CDR1 MNHEY and CDR2 SVGAGI. J lost 5 bases, V lost 5 bases, and 11 bases had no gene match. This CDR3 is 15 amino acids long. The CDR3 DNA sequence: TGTGCCAGCAGTAACCTTGGACTAGCTTTCCACGAGCAGTACTTC. Its protein is CASSNLGLAFHEQYF.

This clonotype was counted many times. The chain links TRBV7-3 to TRBJ2-6; the D is unclear. Per germline, CDR1 SGHTA and CDR2 FQGTGA. Trimming removed 3 bases from V and 0 bases from J, with 6 bases in between. This CDR3 has 15 residues. CDR3 nucleotide sequence: TGTGCCAGCAGCTTGAGAAACTCTGGGGCCAACGTCCTGACTTTC. This sequence encodes CASSLRNSGANVLTF.

This clonotype was seen at least ten times. The chain couples TRBV9 to TRBJ1-5; D might be TRBD1 (5 bases). Germline V lookup: CDR1 SGDLS, CDR2 YYNGEE. This CDR3 is built from 16 residues. V lost 0 bases, J lost 3 bases, and 13 bases lay in between. The CDR3 DNA reads TGTGCCAGCAGCGTAGGGGACGGAAGAGTCAATCAGCCCCAGCATTTT. It specifies CASSVGDGRVNQPQHF.

This clonotype was picked up many times. The genes are TRBV7-3 and TRBJ2-3; 9 bases map to TRBD1. Germline CDR1 reads SGHTA; CDR2 reads FQGTGA. This CDR3 contains 16 residues. Losses at the gene ends were 6 bases for V and 3 bases for J; bases not matched to a gene: 10. The CDR3 sequence is CASRFPGTGTTDTQYF. The DNA of the CDR3 is TGTGCCAGCAGGTTTCCCGGGACAGGGACAACAGATACGCAGTATTTT.

This clonotype was detected many times. This sequence joins TRBV2 and TRBJ2-7; either TRBD1 or TRBD2 may supply D (5 bases each). The germline CDR1 and CDR2 sequences are SNHLY and FYNNEI. Trimming took off 6 bases at V and 5 bases at J, with 17 bases between the two ends. The CDR3 is 14 amino acids. In DNA form, the CDR3 reads TGTGCCAGCAGGCAGGGACGGTCTCTGGACGAGCAGTACTTC. It yields the protein CASRQGRSLDEQYF.

Regarding this clonotype: Possible read error: a much larger clone is one base away. The CDR3 DNA reads as TGTGCCAGCAGCCAATTGGGGGGGGAGCGGTTCTTC. It yields the protein CASSQLGGERFF. The rearrangement links TRBV3-1 to TRBJ2-1; 7 bases are a match to TRBD2. Germline CDR1 LGHDT, CDR2 YNNKEL (reference sequence). The CDR3 contains 12 residues.

This clonotype was picked up many times. The chain has TRBV5-1 and TRBJ1-2; D perhaps matches TRBD1 (6 bases). V was cut by 0 bases and J by 4 bases, with 13 bases left in between. CDR1 and CDR2 (germline): SGHRS, YFSETQ. The CDR3 contains 15 residues. The CDR3 DNA is TGCGCCAGCAGCTTGGGTATTACAGGGAGCTATGGCTACACCTTC. As protein: CASSLGITGSYGYTF.

This clonotype was seen ten or more times. The chain has TRBV5-1 and TRBJ2-3, with D perhaps matching TRBD2 (6 bases). CDR1 SGHRS and CDR2 YFSETQ come from the germline V gene. The CDR3 is 15 residues long. The V gene lost 4 bases and the J gene lost 6 bases, with 18 bases spanning the gap. CDR3: CASSPSGKREDTQYF. CDR3 in DNA: TGCGCCAGCAGCCCTTCGGGGAAACGGGAGGATACGCAGTATTTT.

This clonotype was seen repeatedly, ten times or more. V and J are TRBV20-1 and TRBJ2-1; D not certain. Germline V lookup: CDR1 DFQATT, CDR2 SNEGSKA (reference sequence). CDR3 length: 13 amino acids. V was cut by 3 bases and J by 9 bases, with 15 bases left in between. CDR3 sequence reads: CSASLYRALEQFF. The CDR3, as DNA: TGCAGTGCTAGTCTTTACCGCGCCCTTGAGCAGTTCTTC.

This clonotype was recorded many times. The chain recombines TRBV4-1 with TRBJ2-7, with 9 bases aligning to TRBD1. CDR1 is MGHRA, CDR2 YSYEKL, per germline. The CDR3 consists of 15 residues. The V segment lost 4 bases and the J segment 3 bases; nucleotides outside the gene matches: 7. The CDR3 here is CASSRSQGAGYEQYF. CDR3 in DNA: TGCGCCAGCAGCCGATCACAGGGGGCAGGCTACGAGCAGTACTTC.